The entry below gives a single TCR beta chain sequence along with its context. V was cut by 6 bases and J by 0 bases, with 16 bases left in between. Per germline, CDR1 LNHDA and CDR2 SQIVND (reference sequence). CDR3 length equals 16 residues. These data originate in a study of T-cell reconstitution after alpha-beta-depleted transplantation in children. As it was prepared, the TCRbeta library received unique molecular identifiers. TCRdb re-called the PCR reads with MiXCR, one entry per CDR3 protein. The data contain almost 600,000 distinct CDR3 sequences, roughly 27% of them singletons. Here the sequenced sample was PBMCs, taken before TCRalphabeta/CD19-depleted stem cell transplant. The rearrangement uses TRBV19 and TRBJ2-3; D may correspond to TRBD1 or TRBD2 (5 bases each). The TCR sequence derives from a boy younger than two with Wiskott-Aldrich syndrome, due to receive a stem cell transplant. The CDR3 spells CASRAMGRISTDTQYF. The CDR3 nucleotides read TGTGCCAGTAGAGCAATGGGACGGATAAGCACAGATACGCAGTATTTT.